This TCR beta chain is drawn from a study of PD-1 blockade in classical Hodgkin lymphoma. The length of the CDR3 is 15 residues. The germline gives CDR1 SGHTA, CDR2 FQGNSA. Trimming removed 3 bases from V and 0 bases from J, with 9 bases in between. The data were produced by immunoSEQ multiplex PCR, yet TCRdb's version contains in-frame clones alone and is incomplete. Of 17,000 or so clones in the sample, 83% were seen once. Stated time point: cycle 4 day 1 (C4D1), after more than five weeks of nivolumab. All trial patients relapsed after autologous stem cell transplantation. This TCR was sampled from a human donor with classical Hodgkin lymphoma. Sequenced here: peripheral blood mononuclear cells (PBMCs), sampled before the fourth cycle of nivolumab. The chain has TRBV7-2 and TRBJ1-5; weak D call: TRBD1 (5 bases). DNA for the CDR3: TGTGCCAGCAGCTTTGACAGTTATAGCAATCAGCCCCAGCATTTT. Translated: CASSFDSYSNQPQHF.